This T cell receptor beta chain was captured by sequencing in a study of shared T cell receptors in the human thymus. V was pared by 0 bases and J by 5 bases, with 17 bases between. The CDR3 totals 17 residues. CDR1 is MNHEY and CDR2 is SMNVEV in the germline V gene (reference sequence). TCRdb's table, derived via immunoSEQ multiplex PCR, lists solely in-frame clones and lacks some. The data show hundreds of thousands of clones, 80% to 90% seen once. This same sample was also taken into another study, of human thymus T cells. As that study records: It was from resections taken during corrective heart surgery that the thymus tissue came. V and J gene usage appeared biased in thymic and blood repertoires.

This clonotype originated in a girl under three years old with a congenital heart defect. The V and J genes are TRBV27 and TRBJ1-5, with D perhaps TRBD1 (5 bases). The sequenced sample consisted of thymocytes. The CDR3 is CASSLSGSLGVHQPQHF. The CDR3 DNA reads TGTGCCAGCAGTTTATCAGGTTCATTAGGGGTTCATCAGCCCCAGCATTTT.